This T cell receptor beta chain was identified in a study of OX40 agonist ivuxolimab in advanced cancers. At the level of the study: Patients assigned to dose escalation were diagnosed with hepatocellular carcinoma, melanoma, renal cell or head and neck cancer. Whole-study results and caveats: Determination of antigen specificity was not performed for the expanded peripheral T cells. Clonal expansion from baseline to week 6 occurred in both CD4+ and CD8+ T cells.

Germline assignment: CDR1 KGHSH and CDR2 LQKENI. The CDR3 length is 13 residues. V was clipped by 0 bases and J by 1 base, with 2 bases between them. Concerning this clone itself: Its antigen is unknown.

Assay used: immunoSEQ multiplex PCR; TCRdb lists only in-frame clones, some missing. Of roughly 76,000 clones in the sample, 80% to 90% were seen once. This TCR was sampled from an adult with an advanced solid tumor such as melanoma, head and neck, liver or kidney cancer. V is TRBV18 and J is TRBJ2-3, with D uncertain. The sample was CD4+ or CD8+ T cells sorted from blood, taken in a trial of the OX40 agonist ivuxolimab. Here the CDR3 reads CASSPPGTDTQYF. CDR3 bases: TGTGCCAGCTCACCACCGGGCACAGATACGCAGTATTTT. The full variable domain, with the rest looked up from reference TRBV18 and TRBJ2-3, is NAGVMQNPRHLVRRRGQEARLRCSPMKGHSHVYWYRQLPEEGLKFMVYLQKENIIDESGMPKERFSAEFPKEGPSILRIQQVVRGDSAAYFCASSPPGTDTQYFGPGTRLTVL.